This T cell receptor beta chain was identified during a study of blood T cell repertoires in COVID-19. Study-wide background: The United States, Italy and Spain provided the acute and convalescent COVID-19 samples. PBMCs, B-cell-depleted T cells, or T cells provided the cDNA or gDNA that made up the material.

CDR3 length equals 14 residues. Germline loops: CDR1 LNHDA, CDR2 SQIVND (reference sequence). The ends lost 5 bases at V and 4 bases at J; junction bases unmatched: 3. This clone has just a few counts. The table came from immunoSEQ multiplex PCR; TCRdb's copy has only in-frame clones and leaves some out. The data show approximately 110,000 clones, roughly 88% seen once. The origin of this receptor is a human donor in a cohort sampled during active COVID-19. The specimen sequenced was peripheral blood. The chain carries TRBV19 and TRBJ2-7, with 12 bases that match TRBD2. The CDR3 nucleotides read TGTGCCAGTAGTCCCACTAGCGGGGGGTACGAGCAGTACTTC. This codes for CASSPTSGGYEQYF. Full variable domain (outside the CDR3, taken from reference TRBV19 and TRBJ2-7): DGGITQSPKYLFRKEGQNVTLSCEQNLNHDAMYWYRQDPGQGLRLIYYSQIVNDFQKGDIAEGYSVSREKKESFPLTVTSAQKNPTAFYLCASSPTSGGYEQYFGPGTRLTVT.